Sequencing of this TCR beta chain was carried out in a study of T cells in Graves' hyperthyroidism and ophthalmopathy. Overall study findings and caveats: Ophthalmopathy was separated from stable hyperthyroidism by a 13 V-J model.

The TCR beta CDR3 regions underwent amplification using RNA transcripts as the source. In the first-round RT-PCR of the TCR CDR3, the HTBI primer set was used. TCRdb ran MiXCR on the multiplex PCR reads and lists one entry per CDR3 protein. The profile covers some 530,000 distinct CDR3 sequences, with roughly 23% appearing a single time and approximately 54% taken by the ten largest. In germline, CDR1 is DFQATT, CDR2 SNEGSKA (reference sequence). J lost 7 bases, V lost 6 bases, and 11 bases had no gene match. The CDR3 spans 15 residues. To note about this clonotype: Its antigen remains unknown.

This clonotype originated in a woman aged 70-85 years with Graves' ophthalmopathy. The gene calls are TRBV20-1 and TRBJ1-6, with TRBD1 identical over 8 bases. Sequences were obtained from blood. CDR3 in amino acids: CSATPGTGGNSPLHF. CDR3 in DNA: TGCAGTGCGACACCCGGGACAGGAGGAAATTCACCCCTCCACTTT.